A single sample gave rise to the 22 T cell receptor beta chains below, sequenced in a study of early T cells in non-severe SARS-CoV-2 infection. TCRdb ran MiXCR on the 5' RACE reads and lists one entry per CDR3 protein. The table records more than 55,000 distinct CDR3 sequences, about 13% of them present only once. Sample: whole blood, taken at baseline. Receptors originate from an adult who was a healthcare worker with PCR-confirmed SARS-CoV-2 infection or an uninfected control (not recorded which).

This clonotype was observed a few times. This chain links TRBV12-3 or TRBV12-4 with TRBJ1-5; TRBD1 is a possible D gene (6 bases). V dropped 5 bases and J dropped 2 bases, with 19 bases sitting between them. The CDR3 has 17 amino acids. The CDR3 spells CASSPREGGMGNQPQHF. The CDR3 DNA sequence: TGTGCCAGCAGTCCCCGGGAGGGGGGGATGGGCAATCAGCCCCAGCATTTT.

The chain is built from TRBV6-2 or TRBV6-3 and TRBJ2-5; 8 bases map to TRBD2. This CDR3 has 13 residues. Trimming removed 7 bases from V and 4 bases from J; junction bases left unmatched: 5. The germline gives CDR1 MNHEY, CDR2 SVGEGT. The CDR3 protein is CASINGRVETQYF. For the CDR3, the DNA is TGTGCCAGCATCAACGGGAGGGTAGAGACCCAGTACTTC.

There are a few counts of this clonotype. The chain employs TRBV27 and TRBJ2-5, with 9 bases fitting TRBD2. Germline trimming cut 3 bases from V and 4 bases from J; bases unmatched to any gene: 12. The length of the CDR3 is 17 residues. Germline CDR1 MNHEY, CDR2 SMNVEV (reference sequence). CDR3 sequence reads: CASSFAGVPGLAETQYF. As DNA, the CDR3 is TGTGCCAGCAGTTTTGCCGGCGTTCCGGGACTAGCAGAGACCCAGTACTTC.

The sample holds a few counts of this clonotype. The genes are TRBV12-3 or TRBV12-4 and TRBJ2-5, with 8 bases identical to TRBD1. V trimming: 4 bases; J trimming: 2 bases; junction bases outside the gene matches: 0. The CDR3 loop spans 13 amino acids. For the CDR3, the DNA is TGTGCCAGCAGTTGGACAGGGCAAGAGACCCAGTACTTC. This gives the protein CASSWTGQETQYF.

The chain joins TRBV28 to TRBJ2-3; 8 nucleotides agree with TRBD1. The CDR3 consists of 17 residues. Unmatched junction bases numbered 9, after V lost 1 base and J lost 3 bases. The germline V gene encodes CDR1 MDHEN and CDR2 SYDVKM. The CDR3 nucleotides read TGTGCCAGCAGTTTATCGGGCCGGGACAGGTTAACAGATACGCAGTATTTT. It codes for CASSLSGRDRLTDTQYF.

This clonotype was observed at least ten times. The chain carries TRBV6-2 or TRBV6-3 and TRBJ1-5; 9 bases match TRBD1. Germline CDR1 reads MNHEY; CDR2 reads SVGEGT. CDR3 length: 15 amino acids. The junction had 8 bases not matched to a gene; V was cut back by 6 bases and J by 5 bases. The CDR3, as DNA: TGTGCCAGCAGCTCGACAGGGGGAGGCCATCAGCCCCAGCATTTT. It translates to CASSSTGGGHQPQHF.

This clonotype appeared a few times. This chain joins TRBV11-2 and TRBJ2-7, with D possibly matching TRBD1 (6 bases). This CDR3 comprises 14 residues. The V gene's germline CDR1 is SGHAT and CDR2 FQNNGV. V shed 5 bases and J shed 0 bases, with 11 bases lying between them. CDR3 loop: CASSDSGDSYEQYF. CDR3 in DNA: TGTGCCAGCAGCGATTCAGGGGACTCCTACGAGCAGTACTTC.

There are many counts of this clonotype. V and J are TRBV27 and TRBJ2-1; D is perhaps TRBD1 or TRBD2 (6 bases each). The CDR3 has 19 residues. Trimming stripped 3 bases from V and 4 bases from J, with 25 bases between. Germline-derived CDR1 and CDR2 are MNHEY and SMNVEV (reference sequence). CDR3 amino acids: CASSFLRGGTGTLYNEQFF. In DNA, the CDR3 is TGTGCCAGCAGTTTTTTAAGGGGCGGGACCGGGACACTTTACAATGAGCAGTTCTTC.

This clonotype was seen many times. This chain joins TRBV10-1 and TRBJ2-1, with a tentative D call TRBD2 (5 bases). V was pared by 5 bases and J by 10 bases, with 15 bases between. This CDR3 has 13 amino acids. In germline, CDR1 is WNHNN, CDR2 SYGVQD (reference sequence). In nucleotides, the CDR3 is TGCGCCAGCAGTTCGCGGGTGGGGTTCGAGCAGTTCTTC. Amino acids: CASSSRVGFEQFF.

This rearrangement joins TRBV7-2 to TRBJ2-1; TRBD1 matches 10 bases. The CDR3 is 15 residues long. Per the germline V gene, CDR1 is SGHTA and CDR2 is FQGNSA. V shed 5 bases and J 6 bases; nucleotides not matched to a gene: 7. CDR3 loop: CASSATGTGVNEQFF. CDR3 DNA sequence: TGTGCCAGCAGCGCGACCGGGACAGGGGTCAATGAGCAGTTCTTC.

There are many counts of this clonotype. V gene TRBV5-6 combines with J gene TRBJ2-7; TRBD2 aligns across 9 bases. Per the germline V gene, CDR1 is SGHDT and CDR2 is YYEEEE. V dropped 0 bases and J dropped 2; count of bases not matched to a gene: 9. This CDR3 comprises 17 residues. The CDR3 DNA reads as TGTGCCAGCAGCTTGGGCCGTAGGAGCGGGGGGACCTACGAGCAGTACTTC. The encoded protein is CASSLGRRSGGTYEQYF.

The chain has TRBV15 and TRBJ2-5; TRBD2 might be the D (6 bases). Germline-derived CDR1 and CDR2 are LNHNV and YYDKDF (reference sequence). The ends were cut back, 3 bases at V and 12 bases at J, with 17 bases in the middle. The CDR3 has 13 residues. CDR3 bases: TGTGCCACCAGCAGTACCCGGGAGAGTCCTAAGTACTTC. Translation gives CATSSTRESPKYF. Together with reference TRBV15 and TRBJ2-5, the CDR3 gives the full variable domain: DAMVIQNPRYQVTQFGKPVTLSCSQTLNHNVMYWYQQKSSQAPKLLFHYYDKDFNNEADTPDNFQSRRPNTSFCFLDIRSPGLGDTAMYLCATSSTRESPKYFGPGTRLLVL.

The CDR3 coding sequence is TGTGCCAGCAGGGCCGGTCGGTTCGAGGGGACCTACGAGCAGTACTTC. Its translation is CASRAGRFEGTYEQYF. The chain joins TRBV6-1 to TRBJ2-7; D tentatively fits TRBD1 or TRBD2 (5 bases each). CDR1 is MNHNS and CDR2 is SASEGT in the germline V gene. The CDR3 totals 16 residues. Deletions cut 6 bases from V and 2 bases from J, with 20 bases between.

This clonotype was picked up a small number of times. In DNA form, the CDR3 reads TGTGCCAGTAGTATAGAGGGACGGGGGATAAACAACTATGGCTACACCTTC. The encoded protein is CASSIEGRGINNYGYTF. This sequence joins TRBV19 and TRBJ1-2, with D tentatively TRBD1 (5 bases). CDR1 is LNHDA, CDR2 SQIVND, per germline (reference sequence). V was trimmed by 0 bases and J by 2 bases, leaving 16 bases between them. This CDR3 contains 17 residues.

This clonotype came up a few times. The chain is built from TRBV7-9 and TRBJ1-1; no definite D call. CDR1 is SEHNR, CDR2 FQNEAQ, per germline (reference sequence). This CDR3 has 13 amino acids. Trimming took 2 bases from V and 8 from J, leaving 12 bases between them. The CDR3: CASSLRQRAEAFF. CDR3 coding DNA: TGTGCCAGCAGCTTAAGGCAAAGGGCGGAAGCTTTCTTT.

This clonotype has only a few counts. This rearrangement joins TRBV5-1 to TRBJ2-1, with 12 bases identical to TRBD1. CDR1 SGHRS and CDR2 YFSETQ come from the germline V gene. With V trimmed by 4 bases and J by 8 bases, 7 bases remained unmatched. This CDR3 contains 15 residues. CDR3 sequence: CASSPGTGGLDEQFF. CDR3 nucleotides: TGCGCCAGCAGCCCAGGGACAGGGGGCTTAGATGAGCAGTTCTTC.

This clonotype was seen many times. The V call is TRBV4-1, the J call TRBJ1-1; D possibly corresponds to TRBD1 (5 bases). Per the germline V gene, CDR1 is MGHRA and CDR2 is YSYEKL. Trimming took off 1 base at V and 1 base at J, with 7 bases between the two ends. The CDR3 is made up of 14 amino acids. The CDR3 here is CASSQAGTNTEAFF. CDR3 DNA sequence: TGCGCCAGCAGCCAAGCCGGGACGAACACTGAAGCTTTCTTT.

This clonotype was picked up a small number of times. The chain joins TRBV2 to TRBJ2-1; 9 nucleotides align to TRBD1. Germline V gene sequence: CDR1 SNHLY, CDR2 FYNNEI. This CDR3 region has 15 residues. V trimming: 7 bases; J trimming: 4 bases; junction bases outside the gene matches: 8. The CDR3, as DNA: TGTGCCAGCATAGTAACAGGGGGCGAGTACAATGAGCAGTTCTTC. This codes for CASIVTGGEYNEQFF. The variable domain in full, with the rest retrieved from reference TRBV2 and TRBJ2-1, is EPEVTQTPSHQVTQMGQEVILRCVPISNHLYFYWYRQILGQKVEFLVSFYNNEISEKSEIFDDQFSVERPDGSNFTLKIRSTKLEDSAMYFCASIVTGGEYNEQFFGPGTRLTVL.

This clonotype was recorded at least ten times. The V gene is TRBV6-1, the J gene TRBJ2-7, with 10 bases identical to TRBD2. Germline V gives CDR1 MNHNS, CDR2 SASEGT. Trimming took 6 bases from V and 5 from J; bases not matched to a gene: 7. This CDR3 is 14 amino acids long. CDR3 in DNA: TGTGCCAGCAGCCTTAGCGGGAGGTTGAACGAGCAGTACTTC. Amino acid sequence: CASSLSGRLNEQYF.

There are a few counts of this clonotype. The V call is TRBV29-1, the J call TRBJ1-2, with D perhaps TRBD1 (5 bases). CDR3 length: 12 residues. The germline V gene has CDR1 SQVTM and CDR2 ANQGSEA. V was pared by 3 bases and J by 4 bases, with 9 bases between. The CDR3 region has the DNA TGCAGCGTTGACGACAGAGTCTATGGCTACACCTTC. Translated: CSVDDRVYGYTF. Using reference TRBV29-1 and TRBJ1-2 for the parts outside the CDR3, the full variable domain is SAVISQKPSRDICQRGTSLTIQCQVDSQVTMMFWYRQQPGQSLTLIATANQGSEATYESGFVIDKFPISRPNLTFSTLTVSNMSPEDSSIYLCSVDDRVYGYTFGSGTRLTVV.

This clonotype has only a few counts. The rearrangement joins TRBV5-6 to TRBJ2-7; 8 positions match TRBD1. With V trimmed by 3 bases and J by 0 bases, 11 bases remained unmatched. This CDR3 comprises 17 residues. Germline CDR1 is SGHDT and CDR2 is YYEEEE. CDR3 in amino acids: CASSSQFRGPRSYEQYF. The CDR3 bases are TGTGCCAGCAGCTCGCAGTTCAGGGGGCCCCGCTCCTACGAGCAGTACTTC.

This clonotype came up a few times. The V gene is TRBV7-8, the J gene TRBJ1-3; 9 bases fit TRBD1. V gave up 6 bases and J gave up 2 bases; unmatched junction bases: 8. CDR3 length: 16 residues. Germline CDR1 SGHVS, CDR2 FQNEAQ. CDR3 nucleotide sequence: TGTGCCAGCAGGTTAACAGGGGGCGACGCTGGAAACACCATATATTTT. Translated: CASRLTGGDAGNTIYF.